This T cell receptor (beta chain) was sequenced for a study of long-term antiretroviral therapy in people with HIV. Turning to this clone: The antigen is not known.

General observations from the study: The range of CDR3 lengths in HIV repertoires proved narrower than that found in controls.

The CDR3 is 16 residues long. V was trimmed by 6 bases and J by 1 base, leaving 14 bases between them. Germline V gene lookup returns CDR1 SGHKS and CDR2 YYEKEE (reference sequence). Running of the v3.0 immunoSEQ assay took place at survey level. Repertoires were generated with immunoSEQ multiplex PCR, while TCRdb's copy carries only in-frame clones and drops some. The sample lists 20,000 to 25,000 clones; around 89% were seen once. Sequencing used unsorted PBMCs, obtained 2.3 years after starting antiretroviral therapy. The receptor's source is a man in his 60s with HIV. The chain recombines TRBV5-5 with TRBJ2-6, with D possibly TRBD1 on 5 matching bases. DNA for the CDR3: TGTGCCAGCATCAACAGCAGGGCGTCTGGGGCCAACGTCCTGACTTTC. It codes for CASINSRASGANVLTF.